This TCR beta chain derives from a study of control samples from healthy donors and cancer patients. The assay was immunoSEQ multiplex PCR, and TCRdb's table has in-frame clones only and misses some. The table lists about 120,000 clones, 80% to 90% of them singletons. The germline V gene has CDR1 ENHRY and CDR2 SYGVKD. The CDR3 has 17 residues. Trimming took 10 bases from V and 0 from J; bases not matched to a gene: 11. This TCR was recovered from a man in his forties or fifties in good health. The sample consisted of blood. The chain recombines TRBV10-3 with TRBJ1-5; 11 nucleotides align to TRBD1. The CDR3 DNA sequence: TGTGCCACAGGACCCGGGACAGGGGGTCATAGCAATCAGCCCCAGCATTTT. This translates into CATGPGTGGHSNQPQHF.